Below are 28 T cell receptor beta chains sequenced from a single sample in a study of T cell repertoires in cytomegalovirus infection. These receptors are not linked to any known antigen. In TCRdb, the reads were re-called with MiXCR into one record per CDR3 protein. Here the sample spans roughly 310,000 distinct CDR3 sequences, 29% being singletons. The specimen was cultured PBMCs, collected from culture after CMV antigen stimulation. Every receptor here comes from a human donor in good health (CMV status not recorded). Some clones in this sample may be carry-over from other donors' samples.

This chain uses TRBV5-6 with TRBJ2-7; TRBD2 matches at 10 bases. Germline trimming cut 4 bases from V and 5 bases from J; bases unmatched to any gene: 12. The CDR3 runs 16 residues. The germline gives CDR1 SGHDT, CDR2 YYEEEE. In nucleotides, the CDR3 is TGTGCCAGCAGCGCCCTCGGGACTAGCGCTGAGGACGAGCAGTACTTC. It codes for CASSALGTSAEDEQYF.

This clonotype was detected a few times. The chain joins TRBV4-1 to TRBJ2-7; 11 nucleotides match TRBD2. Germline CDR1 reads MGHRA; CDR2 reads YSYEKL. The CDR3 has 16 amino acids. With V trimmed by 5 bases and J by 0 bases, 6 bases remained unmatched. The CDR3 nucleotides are TGCGCCAGCAGCTCTCGGACTAGCGGGTTCTCCTACGAGCAGTACTTC. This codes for CASSSRTSGFSYEQYF.

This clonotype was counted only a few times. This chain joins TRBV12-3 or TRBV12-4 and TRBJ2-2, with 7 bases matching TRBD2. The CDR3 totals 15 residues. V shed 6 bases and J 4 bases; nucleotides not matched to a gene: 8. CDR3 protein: CASSKQAGITGELFF. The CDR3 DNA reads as TGTGCCAGCAGCAAACAAGCGGGGATCACCGGGGAGCTGTTTTTT.

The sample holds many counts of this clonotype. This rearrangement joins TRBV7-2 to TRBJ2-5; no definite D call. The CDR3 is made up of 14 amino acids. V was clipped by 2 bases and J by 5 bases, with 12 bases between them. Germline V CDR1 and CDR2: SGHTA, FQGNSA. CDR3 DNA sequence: TGTGCCAGCAGCTTACAGGTCTTCGGCGAGACCCAGTACTTC. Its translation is CASSLQVFGETQYF. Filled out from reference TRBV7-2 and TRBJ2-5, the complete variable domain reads GAGVSQSPSNKVTEKGKDVELRCDPISGHTALYWYRQSLGQGLEFLIYFQGNSAPDKSGLPSDRFSAERTGGSVSTLTIQRTQQEDSAVYLCASSLQVFGETQYFGPGTRLLVL.

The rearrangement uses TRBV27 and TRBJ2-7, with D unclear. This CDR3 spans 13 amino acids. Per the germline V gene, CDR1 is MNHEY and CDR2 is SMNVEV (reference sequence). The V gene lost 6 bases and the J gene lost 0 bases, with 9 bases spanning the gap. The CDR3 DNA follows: TGTGCCAGCAGCTTTAAGGGCTCCTACGAGCAGTACTTC. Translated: CASSFKGSYEQYF.

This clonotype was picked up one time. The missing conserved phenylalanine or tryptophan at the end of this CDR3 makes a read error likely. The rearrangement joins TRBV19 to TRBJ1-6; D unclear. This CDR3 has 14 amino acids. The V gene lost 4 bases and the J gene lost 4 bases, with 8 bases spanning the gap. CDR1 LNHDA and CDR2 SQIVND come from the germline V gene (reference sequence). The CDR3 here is CASSKWSYNSPLHL. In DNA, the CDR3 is TGTGCCAGTAGTAAATGGTCTTATAATTCACCCCTCCACCTT.

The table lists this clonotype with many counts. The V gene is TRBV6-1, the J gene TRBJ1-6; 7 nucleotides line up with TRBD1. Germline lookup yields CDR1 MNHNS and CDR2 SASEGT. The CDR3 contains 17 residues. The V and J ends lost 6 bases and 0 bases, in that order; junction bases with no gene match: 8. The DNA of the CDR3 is TGTGCCAGCAGCCCCCAACAGGGGAGCTCCTATAATTCACCCCTCCACTTT. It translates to CASSPQQGSSYNSPLHF.

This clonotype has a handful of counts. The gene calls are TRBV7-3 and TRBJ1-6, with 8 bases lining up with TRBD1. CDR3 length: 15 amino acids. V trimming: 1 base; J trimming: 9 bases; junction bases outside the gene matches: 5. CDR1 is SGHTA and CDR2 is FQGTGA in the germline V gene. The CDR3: CASSLNSGGISPLHF. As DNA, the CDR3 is TGTGCCAGCAGCTTAAATTCAGGGGGCATTTCACCCCTCCACTTT.

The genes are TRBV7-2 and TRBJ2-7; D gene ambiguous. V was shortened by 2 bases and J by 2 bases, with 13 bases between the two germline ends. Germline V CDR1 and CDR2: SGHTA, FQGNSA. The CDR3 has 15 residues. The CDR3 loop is CASSLMGPGPYEQYF. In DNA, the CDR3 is TGTGCCAGCAGCTTAATGGGTCCTGGCCCCTACGAGCAGTACTTC.

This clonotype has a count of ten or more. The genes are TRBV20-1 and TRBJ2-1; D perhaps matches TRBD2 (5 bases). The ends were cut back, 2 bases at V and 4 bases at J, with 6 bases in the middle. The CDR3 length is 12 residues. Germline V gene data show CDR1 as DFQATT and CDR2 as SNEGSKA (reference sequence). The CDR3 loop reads CSARRGYNEQFF. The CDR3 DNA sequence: TGCAGTGCTAGAAGAGGGTACAATGAGCAGTTCTTC.

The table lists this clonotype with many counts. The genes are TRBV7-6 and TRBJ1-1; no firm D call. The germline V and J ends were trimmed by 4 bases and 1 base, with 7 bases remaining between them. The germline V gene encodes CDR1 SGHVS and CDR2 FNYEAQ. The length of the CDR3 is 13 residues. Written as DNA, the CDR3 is TGTGCCAGCAGCTCGGCTTGGAACACTGAAGCTTTCTTT. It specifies CASSSAWNTEAFF.

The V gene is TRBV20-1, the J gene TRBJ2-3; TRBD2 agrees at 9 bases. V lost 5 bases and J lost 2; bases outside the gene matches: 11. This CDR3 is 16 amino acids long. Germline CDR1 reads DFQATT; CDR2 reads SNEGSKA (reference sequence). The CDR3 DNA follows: TGCAGTGCTTCAAGCGGGAGGCTCGGCAACACAGATACGCAGTATTTT. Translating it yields CSASSGRLGNTDTQYF.

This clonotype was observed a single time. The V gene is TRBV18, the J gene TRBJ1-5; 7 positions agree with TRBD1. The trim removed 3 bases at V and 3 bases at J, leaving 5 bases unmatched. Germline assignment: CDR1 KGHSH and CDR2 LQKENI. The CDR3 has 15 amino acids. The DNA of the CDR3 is TGTGCCAGCTCACCGGGGGGACAGCTCAATCAGCCCCAGCATTTT. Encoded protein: CASSPGGQLNQPQHF.

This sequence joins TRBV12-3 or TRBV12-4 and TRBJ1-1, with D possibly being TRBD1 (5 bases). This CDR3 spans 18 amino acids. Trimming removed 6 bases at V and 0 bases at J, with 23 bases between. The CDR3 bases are TGTGCCAGCAGACCTCCAAGTGTCCCCGGGACTCTGAACACTGAAGCTTTCTTT. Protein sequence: CASRPPSVPGTLNTEAFF.

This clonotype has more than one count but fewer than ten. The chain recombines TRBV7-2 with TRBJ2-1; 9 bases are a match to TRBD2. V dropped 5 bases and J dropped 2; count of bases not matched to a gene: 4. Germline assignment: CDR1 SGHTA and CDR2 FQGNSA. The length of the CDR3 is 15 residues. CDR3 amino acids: CASSRQRGAYNEQFF. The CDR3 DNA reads TGTGCCAGCAGCCGACAGCGGGGGGCCTACAATGAGCAGTTCTTC.

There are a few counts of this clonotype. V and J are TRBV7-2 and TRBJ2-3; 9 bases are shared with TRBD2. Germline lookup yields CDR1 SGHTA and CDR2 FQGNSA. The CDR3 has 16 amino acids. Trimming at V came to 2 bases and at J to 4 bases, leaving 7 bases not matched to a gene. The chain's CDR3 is CASSLNPAGGADTQYF. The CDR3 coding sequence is TGTGCCAGCAGCTTAAATCCAGCGGGGGGAGCAGATACGCAGTATTTT.

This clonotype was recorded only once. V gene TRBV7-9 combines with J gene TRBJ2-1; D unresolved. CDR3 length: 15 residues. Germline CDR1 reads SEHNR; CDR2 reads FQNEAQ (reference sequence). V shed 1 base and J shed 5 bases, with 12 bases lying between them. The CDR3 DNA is TGTGCCAGCAGCTTAGAAGGGTCAGGTCACAATGAGCAGTTCTTC. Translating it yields CASSLEGSGHNEQFF.

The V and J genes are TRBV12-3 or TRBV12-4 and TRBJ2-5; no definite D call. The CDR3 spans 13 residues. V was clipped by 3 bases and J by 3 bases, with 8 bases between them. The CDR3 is CASSFFRKETQYF. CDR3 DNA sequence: TGTGCCAGCAGTTTCTTTAGAAAAGAGACCCAGTACTTC.

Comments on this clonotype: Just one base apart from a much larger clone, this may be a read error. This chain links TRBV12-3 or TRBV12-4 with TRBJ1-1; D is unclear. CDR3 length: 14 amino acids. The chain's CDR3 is CAISLAVGYTEAFF. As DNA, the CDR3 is TGTGCCATCAGTTTAGCCGTAGGGTACACTGAAGCTTTCTTT.

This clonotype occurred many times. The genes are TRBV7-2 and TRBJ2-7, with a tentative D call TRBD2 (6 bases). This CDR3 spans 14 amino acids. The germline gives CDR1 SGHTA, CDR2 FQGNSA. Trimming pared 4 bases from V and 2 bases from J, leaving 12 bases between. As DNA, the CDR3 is TGTGCCAGCAGCTCGGGGACTGCCACCTACGAGCAGTACTTC. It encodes CASSSGTATYEQYF.

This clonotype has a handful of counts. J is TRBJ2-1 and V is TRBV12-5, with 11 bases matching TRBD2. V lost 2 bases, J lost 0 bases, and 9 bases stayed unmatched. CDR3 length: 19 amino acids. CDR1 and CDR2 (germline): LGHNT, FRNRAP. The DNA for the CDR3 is TGTGCTAGTGGTTTGACTAGCGGGGGCCTCAGGAGCTCCTACAATGAGCAGTTCTTC. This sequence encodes CASGLTSGGLRSSYNEQFF.

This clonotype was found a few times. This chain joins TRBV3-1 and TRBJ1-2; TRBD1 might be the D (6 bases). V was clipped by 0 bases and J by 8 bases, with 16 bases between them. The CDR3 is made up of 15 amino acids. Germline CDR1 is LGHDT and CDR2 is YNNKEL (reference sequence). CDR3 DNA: TGTGCCAGCAGCCAAGACGGGCAGGGGTATGGAGGCTACACCTTC. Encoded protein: CASSQDGQGYGGYTF.

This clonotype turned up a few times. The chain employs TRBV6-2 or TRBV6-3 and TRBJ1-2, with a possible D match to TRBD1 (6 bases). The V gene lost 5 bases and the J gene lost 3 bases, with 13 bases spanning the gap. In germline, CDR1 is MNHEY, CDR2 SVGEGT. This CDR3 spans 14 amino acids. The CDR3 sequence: CASSNPGGDYGYTF. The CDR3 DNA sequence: TGTGCCAGCAGTAACCCTGGGGGCGACTATGGCTACACCTTC.

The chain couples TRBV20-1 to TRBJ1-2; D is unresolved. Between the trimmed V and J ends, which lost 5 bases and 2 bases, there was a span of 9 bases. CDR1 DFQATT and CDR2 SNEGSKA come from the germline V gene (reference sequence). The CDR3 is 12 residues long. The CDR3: CSAPAANYGYTF. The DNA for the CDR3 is TGCAGTGCTCCGGCTGCGAACTATGGCTACACCTTC.

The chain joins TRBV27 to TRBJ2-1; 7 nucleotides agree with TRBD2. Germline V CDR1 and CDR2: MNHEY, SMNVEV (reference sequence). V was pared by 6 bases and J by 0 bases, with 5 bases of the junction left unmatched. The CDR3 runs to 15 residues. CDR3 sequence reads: CASSAGTNSYNEQFF. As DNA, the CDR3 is TGTGCCAGCAGCGCCGGGACTAACTCCTACAATGAGCAGTTCTTC.

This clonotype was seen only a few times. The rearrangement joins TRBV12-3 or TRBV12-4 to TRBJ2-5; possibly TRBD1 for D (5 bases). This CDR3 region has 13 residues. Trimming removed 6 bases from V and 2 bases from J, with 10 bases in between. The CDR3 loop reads CASSLQVQETQYF. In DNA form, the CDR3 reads TGTGCCAGCAGCCTACAGGTACAAGAGACCCAGTACTTC.

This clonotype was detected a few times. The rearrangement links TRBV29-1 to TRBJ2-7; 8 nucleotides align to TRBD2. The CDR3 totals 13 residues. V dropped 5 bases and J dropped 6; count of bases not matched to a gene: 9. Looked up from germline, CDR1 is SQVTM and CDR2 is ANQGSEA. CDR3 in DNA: TGCAGCGTTCGGCGGGAGGCAACCCGCGAGCAGTACTTC. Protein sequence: CSVRREATREQYF.

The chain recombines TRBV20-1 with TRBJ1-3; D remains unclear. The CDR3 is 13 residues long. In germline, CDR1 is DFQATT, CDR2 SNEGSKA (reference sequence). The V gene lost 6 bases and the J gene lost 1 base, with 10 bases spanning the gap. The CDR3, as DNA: TGCAGTGCCGGTCCGCCTTCTGGAAACACCATATATTTT. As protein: CSAGPPSGNTIYF.